The 28 T cell receptor beta chains in this list originate from one sample, sequenced in a study of response to subunit inactivated influenza vaccine. TCRdb re-derived calls from the RT-PCR reads in MiXCR, one entry per CDR3 protein. The sample holds around 300,000 distinct CDR3 sequences, around 22% seen once. The specimen was PBMCs from blood, collected approximately 20 months after vaccination. These receptors originate from a man aged 50 to 69 who received an inactivated influenza vaccine.

This clonotype was recorded at least ten times. This rearrangement joins TRBV12-3 or TRBV12-4 to TRBJ1-6; 7 positions agree with TRBD1. The CDR3 spans 15 residues. J gave up 7 bases and V 6 bases, and 9 bases lay outside the gene matches. CDR3 DNA sequence: TGTGCCAGCAGCCCGACAGGGTTCGCGAATTCACCCCTCCACTTT. This encodes CASSPTGFANSPLHF.

This clonotype was recorded at least ten times. The chain combines TRBV29-1 with TRBJ1-2; 8 bases match TRBD1. Trimming removed 6 bases from V and 3 bases from J; junction bases left unmatched: 12. There are 15 residues in the CDR3. Per germline, CDR1 SQVTM and CDR2 ANQGSEA. As DNA, the CDR3 is TGCAGCGTGTTGACAGGGGAAGCTTTCTACTATGGCTACACCTTC. Translating gives CSVLTGEAFYYGYTF.

V gene TRBV7-9 combines with J gene TRBJ2-1; 11 nucleotides match TRBD2. Germline CDR1 and CDR2: SEHNR and FQNEAQ (reference sequence). J gave up 15 bases and V 1 base, and 14 bases lay outside the gene matches. The CDR3 length is 16 residues. In nucleotides, the CDR3 is TGTGCCAGCAGCTTAGGTACCCTAGCGGGAGGCGGCCACCCGTTCTTC. This gives the protein CASSLGTLAGGGHPFF.

This clonotype was picked up many times. This sequence joins TRBV7-3 and TRBJ2-3, with a tentative D call TRBD2 (6 bases). With 2 bases removed from V and 0 bases from J, the gap between germline ends came to 9 bases. The germline V gene has CDR1 SGHTA and CDR2 FQGTGA. The CDR3 contains 15 residues. The CDR3 loop is CASSLAGRSTDTQYF. In DNA, the CDR3 is TGTGCCAGCAGCTTAGCGGGAAGGAGCACAGATACGCAGTATTTT.

This clonotype has just a few counts. The chain is built from TRBV20-1 and TRBJ2-7; TRBD2 might be the D (5 bases). This CDR3 region has 16 residues. The ends were cut back, 3 bases at V and 7 bases at J, with 25 bases in the middle. The germline CDR1 and CDR2 sequences are DFQATT and SNEGSKA (reference sequence). As DNA, the CDR3 is TGCAGTGCTAGTTCTACCCGGGCTAGCTCTCGTACAGAGCAGTACTTC. Translating gives CSASSTRASSRTEQYF.

The chain is built from TRBV20-1 and TRBJ2-5; 7 bases match TRBD1. The CDR3 is made up of 14 amino acids. The germline CDR1 and CDR2 sequences are DFQATT and SNEGSKA (reference sequence). The CDR3 nucleotides are TGCAGCAACCTCCCAGGGGGATACGGAGAGACCCAGTACTTC. Its translation: CSNLPGGYGETQYF.

This clonotype was counted once. J is TRBJ2-3 and V is TRBV12-3 or TRBV12-4; tentatively, D is TRBD2 (5 bases). The CDR3 totals 13 residues. Trimming removed 6 bases at V and 2 bases at J, with 9 bases between. CDR3 in amino acids: CASSGVNTDTQYF. The CDR3 coding sequence is TGTGCCAGCAGCGGGGTAAACACAGATACGCAGTATTTT.

The CDR3 loop is CSSKRGLDTEAFF. The CDR3 nucleotides read TGCAGCAGCAAGAGGGGGCTGGACACTGAAGCTTTCTTT. The chain employs TRBV29-1 and TRBJ1-1; 7 positions agree with TRBD1. CDR1 is SQVTM, CDR2 ANQGSEA, per germline. The CDR3 contains 13 residues. V shed 8 bases and J 3 bases; nucleotides not matched to a gene: 9.

This clonotype was seen a handful of times. The chain has TRBV6-1 and TRBJ1-5; the D gene is possibly TRBD1 (6 bases). Germline V gene sequence: CDR1 MNHNS, CDR2 SASEGT. V gave up 5 bases and J gave up 3 bases, with 11 bases separating them. The CDR3 has 14 amino acids. The CDR3 DNA sequence: TGTGCCAGCAGTCAGGGGTTTAACAATCAGCCCCAGCATTTT. It translates to CASSQGFNNQPQHF.

A few counts support this clonotype. The V and J genes are TRBV29-1 and TRBJ2-5; unclear D gene. The germline CDR1 and CDR2 sequences are SQVTM and ANQGSEA. This CDR3 spans 12 amino acids. Trimming removed 3 bases at V and 5 bases at J, with 10 bases between. Here the CDR3 reads CSVEKGGETQYF. The DNA of the CDR3 is TGCAGCGTTGAGAAGGGTGGGGAGACCCAGTACTTC.

V and J are TRBV27 and TRBJ2-2; D remains unclear. CDR3 length: 15 amino acids. V was trimmed by 0 bases and J by 4 bases, leaving 9 bases between them. The germline CDR1 and CDR2 sequences are MNHEY and SMNVEV (reference sequence). As DNA, the CDR3 is TGTGCCAGCAGTTTATCGACAACAGCCACCGGGGAGCTGTTTTTT. Its translation: CASSLSTTATGELFF.

This chain uses TRBV28 with TRBJ1-2; D might be TRBD1 (6 bases). V was trimmed by 4 bases and J by 4 bases, leaving 19 bases between them. The CDR3 loop spans 16 amino acids. Germline V gives CDR1 MDHEN, CDR2 SYDVKM. The CDR3 nucleotides are TGTGCCAGCAGTTCGGCCCCAACAGGGCTCCCCTATGGCTACACCTTC. It codes for CASSSAPTGLPYGYTF.

The chain couples TRBV20-1 to TRBJ2-3; 10 bases agree with TRBD2. CDR1 DFQATT and CDR2 SNEGSKA come from the germline V gene (reference sequence). The CDR3 is 10 amino acids. V gave up 7 bases and J gave up 14 bases; unmatched junction bases: 6. CDR3 bases: TGCAGTGTCCTAGCGGGGGCACCGTATTTT. Its protein is CSVLAGAPYF.

CDR3: CASSYPQMAEAFF. In DNA, the CDR3 is TGTGCCAGCAGTTACCCCCAGATGGCTGAAGCTTTCTTT. V usage is TRBV6-6 and J usage is TRBJ1-1, with D unclear. Trimming stripped 2 bases from V and 6 bases from J, with 10 bases between. CDR1 and CDR2 from the germline V gene are MNHNY and SVGAGI (reference sequence). This CDR3 region has 13 residues.

This clonotype was found a few times. The rearrangement links TRBV12-3 or TRBV12-4 to TRBJ2-1; D might be TRBD2 (6 bases). The V end was cut by 5 bases, the J end by 7 bases, with 21 bases between. The CDR3 sequence is 16 residues long. CDR3 in amino acids: CASSPRLGEARNEQFF. The CDR3 nucleotides read TGTGCCAGCAGTCCCCGACTAGGCGAGGCGCGAAATGAGCAGTTCTTC.

This clonotype showed up just a few times. The chain couples TRBV2 to TRBJ1-6; D is unresolved. In germline, CDR1 is SNHLY, CDR2 FYNNEI. The CDR3 has 14 residues. Trimming took 1 base from V and 10 from J, leaving 11 bases between them. CDR3 in amino acids: CASSEETTRSPLHF. The CDR3 DNA is TGTGCCAGCAGTGAAGAGACGACACGGTCACCCCTCCACTTT.

This clonotype came up a few times. The chain uses TRBV20-1 and TRBJ2-7, with 8 bases aligning to TRBD1. CDR3 size: 14 residues. V was clipped by 3 bases and J by 5 bases; unmatched bases: 9. CDR1 is DFQATT, CDR2 SNEGSKA, per germline (reference sequence). The CDR3 region has the DNA TGCAGTGCTAGTGAGGTCAGGGGGCTGGACGAGCAGTACTTC. Translation gives CSASEVRGLDEQYF.

Only a few counts were recorded for this clonotype. The V call is TRBV20-1, the J call TRBJ2-3; TRBD2 agrees at 10 bases. The CDR3 consists of 18 residues. The V gene end was trimmed by 1 base and the J gene end by 1 base; junction bases not matched to a gene: 11. Germline V gene lookup returns CDR1 DFQATT and CDR2 SNEGSKA (reference sequence). The CDR3 is CSARVPSGRGFGTDTQYF. The CDR3 DNA follows: TGCAGTGCTAGAGTACCCAGCGGGAGGGGTTTTGGCACAGATACGCAGTATTTT.

The V call is TRBV12-3 or TRBV12-4, the J call TRBJ2-1; D possibly matches TRBD1 or TRBD2 (5 bases each). Trimming shortened V by 8 bases and J by 9 bases, and 5 bases separated the two germline ends. The CDR3 loop spans 9 amino acids. CDR3 nucleotide sequence: TGTGCCAGCGGGGGTGAGCAGTTCTTC. As protein: CASGGEQFF.

The chain links TRBV30 to TRBJ1-2; D unclear. The germline V and J ends were trimmed by 1 base and 9 bases, with 0 bases remaining between them. The germline V gene encodes CDR1 GTSNPN and CDR2 SVGIG (reference sequence). The CDR3 contains 8 residues. The CDR3 reads CAWSGYTF. CDR3 bases: TGTGCCTGGAGTGGCTACACCTTC.

In its sample, this clonotype was seen a few times. The chain recombines TRBV29-1 with TRBJ2-4; 9 nucleotides agree with TRBD1. The CDR3 length is 13 residues. Trimming removed 4 bases from V and 9 bases from J; junction bases left unmatched: 7. Germline CDR1 and CDR2: SQVTM and ANQGSEA. The CDR3 sequence is CSVARDRVGIQYF. The DNA for the CDR3 is TGCAGCGTTGCCCGGGACAGGGTTGGCATTCAGTACTTC.

The chain combines TRBV10-3 with TRBJ1-2; D not certain. This CDR3 is built from 14 residues. Deletions cut 8 bases from V and 4 bases from J, with 17 bases between. Per germline, CDR1 ENHRY and CDR2 SYGVKD. The CDR3 DNA is TGTGCCATCGGACCTTCGGGCAGACCCTATGGCTACACCTTC. It codes for CAIGPSGRPYGYTF.

This clonotype was counted a few times. The rearrangement uses TRBV28 and TRBJ1-6; D gene unclear. Per the germline V gene, CDR1 is MDHEN and CDR2 is SYDVKM. This CDR3 has 11 residues. The ends were cut back, 3 bases at V and 17 bases at J, with 11 bases in the middle. As DNA, the CDR3 is TGTGCCAGCAGTTTTCAAGACAATTTCCACTTT. This gives the protein CASSFQDNFHF.

CDR3 sequence: CASSPPRGGFRSAFF. The CDR3 nucleotides read TGTGCCAGCAGCCCTCCCAGGGGGGGGTTTCGGTCCGCTTTCTTT. This chain links TRBV4-2 with TRBJ1-1; 7 nucleotides line up with TRBD1. Germline trimming cut 4 bases from V and 11 bases from J; bases unmatched to any gene: 16. From germline, CDR1 is LGHNA and CDR2 YNFKEQ. The CDR3 is 15 residues long.

This clonotype was observed many times. This chain connects TRBV10-3 to TRBJ1-2; no clear D gene. Trimming shortened V by 4 bases and J by 0 bases, and 6 bases separated the two germline ends. CDR1 ENHRY and CDR2 SYGVKD come from the germline V gene. This CDR3 spans 13 amino acids. The DNA of the CDR3 is TGTGCCATCAGTGTCGGACCTAACTATGGCTACACCTTC. Its protein is CAISVGPNYGYTF.

This clonotype has at least ten counts. The genes are TRBV12-3 or TRBV12-4 and TRBJ1-6; no reliable D call. The germline V and J ends were trimmed by 4 bases and 9 bases, with 13 bases remaining between them. The CDR3 consists of 14 residues. The CDR3 sequence is CASSSNLGRSPLHF. DNA for the CDR3: TGTGCCAGCAGTTCAAACTTAGGTCGTTCACCCCTCCACTTT.

V usage is TRBV6-2 or TRBV6-3 and J usage is TRBJ1-2; possible D gene TRBD1, 6 bases. V shed 7 bases and J shed 7 bases, with 16 bases lying between them. Germline V CDR1 and CDR2: MNHEY, SVGEGT. This CDR3 has 13 residues. CDR3 residues: CASNARGRSGYTF. The CDR3 nucleotides read TGTGCCAGCAATGCCAGGGGAAGGAGTGGCTACACCTTC.

The genes are TRBV28 and TRBJ2-3; 12 bases line up with TRBD2. The CDR3 length is 16 residues. V lost 8 bases to trimming and J lost 6 bases; unmatched junction nucleotides: 12. The germline CDR1 and CDR2 sequences are MDHEN and SYDVKM. The CDR3 region is CASPPKTSGSLDTQYF. DNA for the CDR3: TGTGCCAGCCCACCCAAGACTAGCGGGAGTCTTGATACGCAGTATTTT.